These 10 T cell receptor beta chains share one sample of origin, sequenced in a study of human T cells and chemical hapten exposure. A single record per CDR3 protein comes from TCRdb applying MiXCR to the RACE reads. The table has tens of thousands of distinct CDR3 sequences, about 9% seen once. As to time point: pre-sensitization, week 0. Treatment described: therapeutic diphenylcyclopropenone sensitization with weekly scalp DPC. The source was whole blood, collected in connection with sensitization to the hapten diphenylcyclopropenone (DPC). The receptors here all came from a woman aged 40 to 50 with alopecia areata. Some clones in this sample may be carry-over from other donors' samples.

V usage is TRBV20-1 and J usage is TRBJ1-1; TRBD1 is a possible D gene (5 bases). The V end was cut by 5 bases, the J end by 6 bases, with 19 bases between. This CDR3 has 14 amino acids. Germline CDR1 and CDR2: DFQATT and SNEGSKA (reference sequence). CDR3 DNA sequence: TGCAGTGCTCGGCCGTATGTGGGGGGTCCTGAAGCTTTCTTT. It translates to CSARPYVGGPEAFF.

The gene calls are TRBV4-1 and TRBJ2-1; D gene uncertain. Trimming took off 0 bases at V and 7 bases at J, with 10 bases between the two ends. CDR1 is MGHRA, CDR2 YSYEKL, per germline. This CDR3 comprises 14 residues. The CDR3 DNA reads TGCGCCAGCAGCCAAGATTATTACGTAAATGAGCAGTTCTTC. It is translated as CASSQDYYVNEQFF.

This clonotype came up many times. V and J are TRBV4-3 and TRBJ1-2; 7 positions agree with TRBD1. V trimming: 0 bases; J trimming: 0 bases; junction bases outside the gene matches: 7. In germline, CDR1 is LGHNA, CDR2 YSLEER. The CDR3 is 17 residues long. The CDR3 DNA is TGCGCCAGCAGCCAAGACCTTGGACAGGAGACTAACTATGGCTACACCTTC. This sequence encodes CASSQDLGQETNYGYTF.

This clonotype has at least ten counts. The CDR3 DNA follows: TGTGCCAGCAGTGCCCTCGAACAAGAGACCCAGTACTTC. The encoded protein is CASSALEQETQYF. The chain couples TRBV12-3 or TRBV12-4 to TRBJ2-5; no definite D call. The V and J ends lost 5 bases and 2 bases respectively, with 9 bases between them. The CDR3 has 13 residues.

This clonotype showed up many times. V is TRBV20-1 and J is TRBJ2-3; D is undetermined. The V end was cut by 3 bases, the J end by 6 bases, with 7 bases between. The CDR3 is 11 residues long. Germline CDR1 reads DFQATT; CDR2 reads SNEGSKA (reference sequence). This CDR3 is CSARAGDTQYF. CDR3 coding DNA: TGCAGTGCTAGGGCCGGGGATACGCAGTATTTT.

V usage is TRBV7-6 and J usage is TRBJ2-1; D unclear. V lost 2 bases and J 8 bases, leaving 22 bases between the germline ends. CDR1 SGHVS and CDR2 FNYEAQ come from the germline V gene. There are 17 residues in the CDR3. The CDR3 loop reads CASSLTFRATGSHEQFF. The CDR3, as DNA: TGTGCCAGCAGCTTAACCTTTAGGGCTACCGGGTCCCATGAGCAGTTCTTC.

This clonotype has only a few counts. The rearrangement joins TRBV9 to TRBJ2-7; no clear D gene. This CDR3 has 14 residues. Germline CDR1 is SGDLS and CDR2 is YYNGEE. V was trimmed by 6 bases and J by 2 bases, leaving 15 bases between them. The chain's CDR3 is CASTVDARPYEQYF. The CDR3 DNA follows: TGTGCCAGCACGGTCGATGCCAGGCCCTACGAGCAGTACTTC.

This chain connects TRBV7-8 to TRBJ2-3; TRBD1 or TRBD2 may be the D gene (5 bases each). The CDR3 has 15 residues. With 5 bases removed from V and 4 bases from J, the gap between germline ends came to 16 bases. The V gene's germline CDR1 is SGHVS and CDR2 FQNEAQ. The CDR3 region is CASSPRGWVSDTQYF. The CDR3 DNA sequence: TGTGCCAGCAGCCCGAGGGGATGGGTTTCAGATACGCAGTATTTT.

This clonotype was found many times. The chain carries TRBV20-1 and TRBJ1-5, with a weak D call TRBD1 (6 bases). Trimming stripped 3 bases from V and 5 bases from J, with 8 bases between. Germline assignment: CDR1 DFQATT and CDR2 SNEGSKA (reference sequence). The length of the CDR3 is 12 residues. CDR3 DNA: TGCAGTGCTAGGAAGGGGGATCAGCCCCAGCATTTT. Its protein product is CSARKGDQPQHF.

The genes are TRBV12-3 or TRBV12-4 and TRBJ2-3; D call uncertain. The CDR3 covers 12 residues. V was clipped by 5 bases and J by 4 bases, with 7 bases between them. CDR3 region: CASSPTADTQYF. DNA of the CDR3: TGTGCCAGCAGTCCGACCGCAGATACGCAGTATTTT.